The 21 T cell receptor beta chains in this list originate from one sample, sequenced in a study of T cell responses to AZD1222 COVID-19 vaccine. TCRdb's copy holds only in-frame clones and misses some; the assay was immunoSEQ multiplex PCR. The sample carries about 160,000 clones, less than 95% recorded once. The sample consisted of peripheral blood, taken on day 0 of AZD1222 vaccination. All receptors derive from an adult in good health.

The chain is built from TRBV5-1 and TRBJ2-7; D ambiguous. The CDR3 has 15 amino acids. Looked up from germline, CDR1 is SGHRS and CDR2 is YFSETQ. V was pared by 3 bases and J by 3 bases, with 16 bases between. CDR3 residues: CASSSATGLVYEQYF. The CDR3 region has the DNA TGCGCCAGCAGCTCAGCGACCGGTCTCGTCTACGAGCAGTACTTC.

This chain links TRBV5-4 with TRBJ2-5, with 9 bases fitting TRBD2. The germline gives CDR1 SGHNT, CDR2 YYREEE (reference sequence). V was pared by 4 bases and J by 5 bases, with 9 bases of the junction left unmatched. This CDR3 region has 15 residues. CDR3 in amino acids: CASSTSTSGWETQYF. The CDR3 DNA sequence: TGTGCCAGCAGCACTTCGACTAGCGGCTGGGAGACCCAGTACTTC.

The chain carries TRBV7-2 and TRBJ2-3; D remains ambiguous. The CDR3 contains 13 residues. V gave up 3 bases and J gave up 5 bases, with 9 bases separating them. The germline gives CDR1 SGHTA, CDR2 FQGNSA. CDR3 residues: CASSFNWVDTQYF. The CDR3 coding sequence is TGTGCCAGCAGCTTCAATTGGGTAGATACGCAGTATTTT.

CDR3 loop: CASSYSRLHNEQFF. CDR3 sequence (DNA): TGTGCCAGCAGTTACTCTCGCCTACACAATGAGCAGTTCTTC. V gene TRBV6-2 or TRBV6-3 combines with J gene TRBJ2-1; D is uncertain. The CDR3 has 14 residues. Germline CDR1 is MNHEY and CDR2 is SVGEGT. Between the trimmed V and J ends, which lost 0 bases and 5 bases, there was a span of 8 bases.

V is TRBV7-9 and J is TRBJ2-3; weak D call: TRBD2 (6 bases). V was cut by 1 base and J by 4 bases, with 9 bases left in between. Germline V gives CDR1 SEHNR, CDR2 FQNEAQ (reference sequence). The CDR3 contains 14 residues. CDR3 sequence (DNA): TGTGCCAGCAGCTTAGGCTCGGGGGCAGATACGCAGTATTTT. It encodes CASSLGSGADTQYF.

The CDR3 DNA reads TGCGCCAGCAGTGAGGTGACAGGGGGCAAGACTGAAGCTTTCTTT. This sequence encodes CASSEVTGGKTEAFF. The rearrangement joins TRBV10-1 to TRBJ1-1, with 10 bases matching TRBD1. J was trimmed by 5 bases and V by 2 bases; bases with no gene match: 5. CDR3 length equals 15 residues. Germline lookup yields CDR1 WNHNN and CDR2 SYGVQD (reference sequence).

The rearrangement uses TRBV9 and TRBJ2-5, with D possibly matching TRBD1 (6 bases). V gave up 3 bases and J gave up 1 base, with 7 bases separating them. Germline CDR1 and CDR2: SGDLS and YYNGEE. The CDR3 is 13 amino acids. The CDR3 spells CASSGTAQETQYF. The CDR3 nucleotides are TGTGCCAGCAGCGGGACAGCCCAAGAGACCCAGTACTTC.

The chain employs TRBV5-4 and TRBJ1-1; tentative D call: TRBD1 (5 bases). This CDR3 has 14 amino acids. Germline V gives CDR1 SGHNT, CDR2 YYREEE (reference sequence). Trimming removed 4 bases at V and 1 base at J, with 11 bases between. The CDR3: CASSGGTGNTEAFF. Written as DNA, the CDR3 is TGTGCCAGCAGCGGGGGGACGGGGAACACTGAAGCTTTCTTT.

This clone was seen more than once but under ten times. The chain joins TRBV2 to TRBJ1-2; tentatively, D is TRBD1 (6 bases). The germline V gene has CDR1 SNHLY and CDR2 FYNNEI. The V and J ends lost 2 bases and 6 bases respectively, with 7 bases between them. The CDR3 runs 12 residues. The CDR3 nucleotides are TGTGCCAGCAGTGAAAACAGGGATGGCTACACCTTC. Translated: CASSENRDGYTF.

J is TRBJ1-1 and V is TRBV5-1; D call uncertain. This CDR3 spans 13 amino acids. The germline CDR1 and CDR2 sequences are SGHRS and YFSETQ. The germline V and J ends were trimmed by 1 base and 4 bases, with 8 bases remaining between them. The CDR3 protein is CASSLLVGTEAFF. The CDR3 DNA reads TGCGCCAGCAGCTTGCTGGTAGGCACTGAAGCTTTCTTT. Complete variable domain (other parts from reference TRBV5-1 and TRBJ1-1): KAGVTQTPRYLIKTRGQQVTLSCSPISGHRSVSWYQQTPGQGLQFLFEYFSETQRNKGNFPGRFSGRQFSNSRSEMNVSTLELGDSALYLCASSLLVGTEAFFGQGTRLTVV.

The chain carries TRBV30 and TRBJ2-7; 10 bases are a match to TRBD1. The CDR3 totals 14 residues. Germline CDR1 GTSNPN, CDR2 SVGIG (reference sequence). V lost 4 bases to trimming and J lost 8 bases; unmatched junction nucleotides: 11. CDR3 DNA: TGTGCCTGGATGCGGGGGACAGGGGAATTGAAGCAGTACTTC. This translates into CAWMRGTGELKQYF.

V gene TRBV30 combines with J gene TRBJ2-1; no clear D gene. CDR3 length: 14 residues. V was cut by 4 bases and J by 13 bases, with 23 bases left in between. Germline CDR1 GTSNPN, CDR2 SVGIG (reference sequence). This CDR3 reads CAWKTRGLTMRQFF. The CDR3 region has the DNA TGTGCCTGGAAGACCCGCGGCCTAACAATGAGACAGTTCTTC.

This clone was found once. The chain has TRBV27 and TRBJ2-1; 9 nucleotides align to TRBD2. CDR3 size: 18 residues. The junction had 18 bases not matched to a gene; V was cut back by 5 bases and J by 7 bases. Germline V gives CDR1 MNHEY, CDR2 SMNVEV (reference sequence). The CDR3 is CASSKAAGGLIGVNEQFF. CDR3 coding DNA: TGTGCCAGCAGTAAGGCAGCGGGAGGTTTAATTGGGGTTAATGAGCAGTTCTTC.

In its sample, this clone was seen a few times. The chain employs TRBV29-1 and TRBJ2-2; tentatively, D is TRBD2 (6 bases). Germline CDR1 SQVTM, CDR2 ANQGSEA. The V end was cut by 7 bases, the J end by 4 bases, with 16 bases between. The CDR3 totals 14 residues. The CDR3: CSGMVGGSTGELFF. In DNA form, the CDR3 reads TGCAGCGGGATGGTGGGAGGAAGCACCGGGGAGCTGTTTTTT.

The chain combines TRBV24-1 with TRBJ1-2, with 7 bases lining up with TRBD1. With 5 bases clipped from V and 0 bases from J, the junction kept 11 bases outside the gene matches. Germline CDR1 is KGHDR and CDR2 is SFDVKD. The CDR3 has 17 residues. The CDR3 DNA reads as TGTGCCACCAGTGCCCCCCCGGGACAGCATTCTAACTATGGCTACACCTTC. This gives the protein CATSAPPGQHSNYGYTF.

CDR3 loop: CASSERLAANNEQFF. The CDR3 DNA sequence: TGTGCCAGCAGTGAACGATTAGCGGCTAACAATGAGCAGTTCTTC. The chain links TRBV6-1 to TRBJ2-1; the D gene is possibly TRBD2 (6 bases). V was cut by 2 bases and J by 5 bases, with 13 bases left in between. The V gene's germline CDR1 is MNHNS and CDR2 SASEGT. This CDR3 region has 15 residues.

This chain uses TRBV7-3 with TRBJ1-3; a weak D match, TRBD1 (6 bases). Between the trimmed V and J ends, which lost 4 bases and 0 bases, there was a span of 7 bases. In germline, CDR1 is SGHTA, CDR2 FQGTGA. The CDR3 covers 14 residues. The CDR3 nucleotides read TGTGCCAGCAGCTCAGGGGCCTCTGGAAACACCATATATTTT. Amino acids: CASSSGASGNTIYF. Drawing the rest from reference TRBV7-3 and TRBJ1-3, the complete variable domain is GAGVSQTPSNKVTEKGKYVELRCDPISGHTALYWYRQSLGQGPEFLIYFQGTGAADDSGLPNDRFFAVRPEGSVSTLKIQRTERGDSAVYLCASSSGASGNTIYFGEGSWLTVV.

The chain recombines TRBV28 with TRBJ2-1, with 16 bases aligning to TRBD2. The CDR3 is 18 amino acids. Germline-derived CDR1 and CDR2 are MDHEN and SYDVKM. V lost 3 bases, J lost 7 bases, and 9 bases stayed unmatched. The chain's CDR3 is CASSFGTSGRVRGNEQFF. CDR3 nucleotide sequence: TGTGCCAGCAGTTTCGGGACTAGCGGGAGGGTGCGGGGGAATGAGCAGTTCTTC.

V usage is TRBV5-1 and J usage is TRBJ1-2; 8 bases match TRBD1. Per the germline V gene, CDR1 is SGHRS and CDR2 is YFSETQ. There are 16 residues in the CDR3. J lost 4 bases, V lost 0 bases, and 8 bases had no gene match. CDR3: CASSLVQGASTYGYTF. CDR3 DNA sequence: TGCGCCAGCAGCTTGGTTCAGGGGGCGTCGACCTATGGCTACACCTTC.

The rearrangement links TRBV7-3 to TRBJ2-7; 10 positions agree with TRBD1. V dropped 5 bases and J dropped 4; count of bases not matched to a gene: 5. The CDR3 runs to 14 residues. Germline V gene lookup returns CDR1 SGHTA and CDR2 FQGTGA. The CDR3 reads CASSPGQGRYEQYF. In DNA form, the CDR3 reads TGTGCCAGCAGCCCGGGACAGGGGAGATACGAGCAGTACTTC. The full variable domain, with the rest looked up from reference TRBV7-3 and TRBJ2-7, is GAGVSQTPSNKVTEKGKYVELRCDPISGHTALYWYRQSLGQGPEFLIYFQGTGAADDSGLPNDRFFAVRPEGSVSTLKIQRTERGDSAVYLCASSPGQGRYEQYFGPGTRLTVT.

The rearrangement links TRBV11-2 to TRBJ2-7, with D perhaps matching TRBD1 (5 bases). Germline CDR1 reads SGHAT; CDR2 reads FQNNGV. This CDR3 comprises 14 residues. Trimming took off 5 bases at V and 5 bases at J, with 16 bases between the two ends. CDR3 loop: CASSMQGTNDEQYF. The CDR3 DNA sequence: TGTGCCAGCAGCATGCAGGGAACGAACGACGAGCAGTACTTC.